A single sample gave rise to the 20 T cell receptor beta chains below, sequenced in a study of cytomegalovirus exposure and HLA in healthy donors. PCR involved 60 Vbeta and 13 Jbeta primers. The protocol was immunoSEQ multiplex PCR, while the TCRdb copy is restricted to in-frame clones and leaves out a portion. The sample yields more than 95,000 clones, around 82% seen once. The sequencing input was PBMCs. The receptor set was obtained from a woman in her thirties or forties in good health and CMV-seronegative.

The sample holds one count of this clone. The V gene is TRBV5-6, the J gene TRBJ2-4; tentative D call: TRBD1 (5 bases). Per germline, CDR1 SGHDT and CDR2 YYEEEE. The CDR3 has 15 amino acids. V was pared by 0 bases and J by 2 bases, with 9 bases between. The CDR3 DNA is TGTGCCAGCAGCTTGGTAGGGGTTACCAAAAACATTCAGTACTTC. Its translation: CASSLVGVTKNIQYF.

The J gene is TRBJ2-7, the V gene TRBV18; 9 bases are a match to TRBD1. The V segment lost 8 bases and the J segment 3 bases; nucleotides outside the gene matches: 11. Germline CDR1 and CDR2: KGHSH and LQKENI. The CDR3 is 15 residues long. CDR3 region: CASKPTGTGSYEQYF. CDR3 DNA sequence: TGTGCCAGCAAACCCACCGGGACAGGGAGCTACGAGCAGTACTTC.

Worth noting for this clone: The sample has other DNA sequences that encode this CDR3 too. The gene calls are TRBV7-2 and TRBJ2-3; 14 bases agree with TRBD2. Germline V lookup: CDR1 SGHTA, CDR2 FQGNSA. CDR3 length: 15 amino acids. The junction had 3 bases not matched to a gene; V was cut back by 4 bases and J by 6 bases. CDR3: CASSSRTSGRDTQYF. In DNA form, the CDR3 reads TGTGCCAGCAGCTCCCGGACTAGCGGGAGGGATACGCAGTATTTT.

In its sample, this clone was seen once. J is TRBJ2-7 and V is TRBV7-9; 7 bases fit TRBD1. This CDR3 has 14 residues. The V segment lost 4 bases and the J segment 8 bases; nucleotides outside the gene matches: 11. Germline CDR1 reads SEHNR; CDR2 reads FQNEAQ (reference sequence). This CDR3 is CASSSPGTVWKQYF. Written as DNA, the CDR3 is TGTGCCAGCAGCTCCCCCGGGACAGTCTGGAAGCAGTACTTC.

CDR3 nucleotides: TGTGCCAGCAGCTCACACCCTCGGGACAGTGTCTATGGCTACACCTTC. Protein product: CASSSHPRDSVYGYTF. The rearrangement links TRBV7-3 to TRBJ1-2, with TRBD1 identical over 7 bases. The germline V gene encodes CDR1 SGHTA and CDR2 FQGTGA. The CDR3 is 16 residues long. J was trimmed by 4 bases and V by 4 bases; bases with no gene match: 12. Full variable domain (outside the CDR3, taken from reference TRBV7-3 and TRBJ1-2): GAGVSQTPSNKVTEKGKYVELRCDPISGHTALYWYRQSLGQGPEFLIYFQGTGAADDSGLPNDRFFAVRPEGSVSTLKIQRTERGDSAVYLCASSSHPRDSVYGYTFGSGTRLTVV.

The chain uses TRBV30 and TRBJ2-1; D may be TRBD2 (5 bases). Germline CDR1 GTSNPN, CDR2 SVGIG (reference sequence). The CDR3 covers 14 residues. Trimming shortened V by 2 bases and J by 0 bases, and 8 bases separated the two germline ends. The CDR3 here is CAWSSDFSYNEQFF. In nucleotides, the CDR3 is TGTGCCTGGAGTTCGGACTTCTCCTACAATGAGCAGTTCTTC.

With respect to this clone: At one boundary the junction diverges from the germline segment, which might be a read error. The rearrangement links TRBV18 to TRBJ2-7; 12 bases map to TRBD2. Germline V gene lookup returns CDR1 KGHSH and CDR2 LQKENI. The CDR3 runs to 15 residues. DNA for the CDR3: TGTGCCAGCTCATCACCTAGCGGGAGGGCCGACGAGCAGTACTTC. It encodes CASSSPSGRADEQYF. Supplemented by reference TRBV18 and TRBJ2-7, the full variable domain reads NAGVMQNPRHLVRRRGQEARLRCSPMKGHSHVYWYRQLPEEGLKFMVYLQKENIIDESGMPKERFSAEFPKEGPSILRIQQVVRGDSAAYFCASSSPSGRADEQYFGPGTRLTVT.

This clone was counted between two and nine times. The J gene is TRBJ2-3, the V gene TRBV29-1; D remains ambiguous. The V end lost 1 base, the J end lost 3 bases, and 8 bases lay between the germline ends. Per the germline V gene, CDR1 is SQVTM and CDR2 is ANQGSEA. The CDR3 has 13 residues. The CDR3 nucleotides read TGCAGCGTTGAAGGGCAGATGACAGATACGCAGTATTTT. Protein product: CSVEGQMTDTQYF.

The rearrangement joins TRBV27 to TRBJ2-7, with no clear D. This CDR3 spans 15 amino acids. The V end lost 5 bases, the J end lost 6 bases, and 20 bases lay between the germline ends. Germline-derived CDR1 and CDR2 are MNHEY and SMNVEV (reference sequence). CDR3 region: CASSPILGRPSEQYF. CDR3 nucleotide sequence: TGTGCCAGCAGTCCGATTCTGGGCAGGCCAAGCGAGCAGTACTTC.

The chain carries TRBV7-2 and TRBJ2-7; 10 bases are a match to TRBD1. Germline-derived CDR1 and CDR2 are SGHTA and FQGNSA. The CDR3 has 14 amino acids. After removal of 5 bases from V and 4 bases from J, the junction contained 5 bases not matched to a gene. The DNA of the CDR3 is TGTGCCAGCAGCCGGCCGGGACAGGGGTACGAGCAGTACTTC. Amino acid sequence: CASSRPGQGYEQYF.

This clone was picked up one time. The chain is built from TRBV11-2 and TRBJ2-2, with TRBD2 matching over 7 bases. The ends lost 5 bases at V and 7 bases at J; junction bases unmatched: 4. Germline V CDR1 and CDR2: SGHAT, FQNNGV. The CDR3 covers 13 residues. The CDR3 here is CASSPGGNGELFF. The CDR3 coding sequence is TGTGCCAGCAGCCCCGGGGGGAACGGGGAGCTGTTTTTT.

The V and J genes are TRBV10-2 and TRBJ2-1; D is possibly TRBD2 (5 bases). The CDR3 has 13 amino acids. V shed 8 bases and J shed 4 bases, with 12 bases lying between them. CDR1 and CDR2 from the germline V gene are WSHSY and SAAADI. The CDR3 here is CASRSGLYNEQFF. CDR3 nucleotides: TGCGCCAGCCGGTCGGGGTTATACAATGAGCAGTTCTTC.

J is TRBJ1-3 and V is TRBV19, with a possible D match to TRBD1 (6 bases). The CDR3 has 16 residues. The germline V gene encodes CDR1 LNHDA and CDR2 SQIVND (reference sequence). V was trimmed by 2 bases and J by 2 bases, leaving 13 bases between them. CDR3 DNA: TGTGCCAGTAGTATACCCGCGGGGGCGACTGGAAACACCATATATTTT. Translation gives CASSIPAGATGNTIYF.

This clone was recorded only once. V usage is TRBV6-5 and J usage is TRBJ2-1; 8 bases map to TRBD2. Germline V gene data show CDR1 as MNHEY and CDR2 as SVGAGI. CDR3 length: 15 amino acids. The junction had 7 bases not matched to a gene; V was cut back by 0 bases and J by 9 bases. The CDR3 is CASSYSTAGVVEQFF. The DNA for the CDR3 is TGTGCCAGCAGTTACTCGACAGCGGGAGTAGTTGAGCAGTTCTTC.

V is TRBV7-2 and J is TRBJ1-1; D uncertain. Trimming removed 5 bases at V and 3 bases at J, with 16 bases between. In germline, CDR1 is SGHTA, CDR2 FQGNSA. This CDR3 contains 15 residues. DNA for the CDR3: TGTGCCAGCAGCCCGCACTCTTTCGGGGACACTGAAGCTTTCTTT. Its protein is CASSPHSFGDTEAFF. Full variable domain (rest looked up from reference TRBV7-2 and TRBJ1-1): GAGVSQSPSNKVTEKGKDVELRCDPISGHTALYWYRQSLGQGLEFLIYFQGNSAPDKSGLPSDRFSAERTGGSVSTLTIQRTQQEDSAVYLCASSPHSFGDTEAFFGQGTRLTVV.

V usage is TRBV19 and J usage is TRBJ2-7; TRBD1 is a possible D gene (7 bases). V gave up 5 bases and J gave up 2 bases, with 16 bases separating them. There are 15 residues in the CDR3. Germline V CDR1 and CDR2: LNHDA, SQIVND (reference sequence). The CDR3 DNA reads TGTGCCAGTAGTGCGGGGACAGCCGTAACCTACGAGCAGTACTTC. Its translation is CASSAGTAVTYEQYF.

This chain joins TRBV7-2 and TRBJ2-7, with 9 positions matching TRBD2. Germline V gene sequence: CDR1 SGHTA, CDR2 FQGNSA. V was pared by 0 bases and J by 5 bases, with 14 bases of the junction left unmatched. The CDR3 consists of 18 residues. The CDR3 DNA reads TGTGCCAGCAGCTTAGCGTTCTCTTTTAGCGGGAGTATCAACGAGCAGTACTTC. Its protein product is CASSLAFSFSGSINEQYF.

This chain links TRBV28 with TRBJ1-5, with 10 positions matching TRBD1. Germline V gene sequence: CDR1 MDHEN, CDR2 SYDVKM. The CDR3 consists of 16 residues. V dropped 3 bases and J dropped 6; count of bases not matched to a gene: 8. CDR3 DNA sequence: TGTGCCAGCAGTTTCACCGGGACAGGGGCAGGTCAGCCCCAGCATTTT. Its translation is CASSFTGTGAGQPQHF.

Details on this clone: The CDR3 end shows no conserved phenylalanine or tryptophan, and so a read error is likely. The chain has TRBV7-9 and TRBJ1-1; 8 bases are shared with TRBD1. Germline lookup yields CDR1 SEHNR and CDR2 FQNEAQ (reference sequence). The CDR3 runs 15 residues. The DNA of the CDR3 is TGTTCCAGCAGCGTAAGACAGGGGACGAGCACTGAAGCTTTCCTT. It yields the protein CSSSVRQGTSTEAFL.

V and J are TRBV7-2 and TRBJ2-1, with 14 bases lining up with TRBD2. The CDR3 is 17 amino acids. J lost 6 bases, V lost 0 bases, and 4 bases had no gene match. CDR1 and CDR2 from the germline V gene are SGHTA and FQGNSA. The CDR3 DNA is TGTGCCAGCAGCTTAGCGACTAGCGGGAGGGCCGGCAATGAGCAGTTCTTC. Protein sequence: CASSLATSGRAGNEQFF.